This TCR beta chain was recorded in a study of regulatory T cells in long-lasting Graves disease. Notes on the study in general: Compared with new cases, persistent Graves' patients showed reduced TCR diversity.

In this sample, this clonotype turned up a few times. Its antigen is still unknown. Building the TCR beta libraries relied on iRepertoire HTBI primers, and CDR3 regions underwent Arm-PCR. TCRdb processed the multiplex PCR reads anew with MiXCR; each CDR3 protein has one entry. The table shows about 210,000 distinct CDR3 sequences, with approximately 18% occurring only once. The length of the CDR3 is 17 residues. Trimming took off 6 bases at V and 2 bases at J, with 22 bases between the two ends. In germline, CDR1 is SNHLY, CDR2 FYNNEI. Time point specified: newly diagnosed GD, antithyroid drugs for less than 3 months. PBMCs were the source of the RNA used for TCR sequencing. Recruitment took place at an endocrinology department in Xi'an, China. Another study also made use of these data, one on T cells in Graves' hyperthyroidism and ophthalmopathy. That paper notes: Ophthalmopathy was separated from stable hyperthyroidism by a 13 V-J model.

The TCR originated in a woman between 25 and 40 years old with Graves disease. This specimen consisted of peripheral blood mononuclear cells (PBMCs), obtained at new diagnosis, from a patient treated with antithyroid drugs. The chain carries TRBV2 and TRBJ1-2, with D tentatively TRBD1 (5 bases). CDR3 residues: CASRVGEWGRINYGYTF. For the CDR3, the DNA is TGTGCCAGCAGAGTGGGGGAATGGGGCAGGATAAACTATGGCTACACCTTC.